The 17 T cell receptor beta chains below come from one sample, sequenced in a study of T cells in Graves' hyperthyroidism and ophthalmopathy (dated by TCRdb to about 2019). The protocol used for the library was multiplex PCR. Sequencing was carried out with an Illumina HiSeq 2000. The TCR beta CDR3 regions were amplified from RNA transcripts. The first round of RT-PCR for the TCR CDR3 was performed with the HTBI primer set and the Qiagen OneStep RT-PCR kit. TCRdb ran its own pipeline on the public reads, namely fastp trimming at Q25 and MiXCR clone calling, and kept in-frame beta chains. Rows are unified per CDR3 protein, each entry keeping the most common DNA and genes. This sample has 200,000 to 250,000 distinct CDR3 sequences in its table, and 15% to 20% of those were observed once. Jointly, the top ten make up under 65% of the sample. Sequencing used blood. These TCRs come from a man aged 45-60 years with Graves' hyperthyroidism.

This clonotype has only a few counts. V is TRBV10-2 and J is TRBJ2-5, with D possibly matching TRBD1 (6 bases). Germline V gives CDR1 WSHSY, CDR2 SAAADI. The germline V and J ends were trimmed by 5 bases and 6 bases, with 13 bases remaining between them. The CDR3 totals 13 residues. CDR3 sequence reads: CASSKQGEKTQYF. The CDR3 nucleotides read TGCGCCAGCAGTAAACAGGGAGAAAAGACCCAGTACTTC.

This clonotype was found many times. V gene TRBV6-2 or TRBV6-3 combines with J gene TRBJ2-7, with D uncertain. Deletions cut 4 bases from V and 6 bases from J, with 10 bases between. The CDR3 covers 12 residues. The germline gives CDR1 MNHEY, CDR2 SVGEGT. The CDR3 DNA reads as TGTGCCAGCAGTTCCCGCCGATTCGAGCAGTACTTC. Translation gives CASSSRRFEQYF.

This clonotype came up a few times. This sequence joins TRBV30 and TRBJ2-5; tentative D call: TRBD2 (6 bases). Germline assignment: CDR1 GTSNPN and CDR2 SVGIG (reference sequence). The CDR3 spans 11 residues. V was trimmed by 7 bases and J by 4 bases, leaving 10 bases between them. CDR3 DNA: TGTGCCTTCTCGGGACTAGAGACCCAGTACTTC. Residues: CAFSGLETQYF.

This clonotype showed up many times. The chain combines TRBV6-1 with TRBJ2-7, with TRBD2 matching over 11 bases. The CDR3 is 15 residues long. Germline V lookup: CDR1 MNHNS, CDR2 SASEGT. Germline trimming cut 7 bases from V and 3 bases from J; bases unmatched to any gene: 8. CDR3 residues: CASTLLAGGVYEQYF. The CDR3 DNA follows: TGTGCCAGCACCTTGCTAGCGGGAGGTGTCTACGAGCAGTACTTC.

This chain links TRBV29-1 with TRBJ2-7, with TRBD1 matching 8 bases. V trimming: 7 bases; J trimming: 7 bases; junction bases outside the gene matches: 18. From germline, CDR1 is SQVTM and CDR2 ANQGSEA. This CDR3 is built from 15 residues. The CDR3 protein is CSASEQGGLWGEQYF. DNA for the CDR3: TGCAGCGCATCCGAACAGGGGGGCCTCTGGGGTGAGCAGTACTTC.

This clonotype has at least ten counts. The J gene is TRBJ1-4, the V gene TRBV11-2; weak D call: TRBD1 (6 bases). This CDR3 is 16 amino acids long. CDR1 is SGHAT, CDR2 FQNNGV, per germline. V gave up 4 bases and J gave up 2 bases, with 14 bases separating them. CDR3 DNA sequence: TGTGCCAGCAGCTCACTGGGGGCCGGTACTAATGAAAAACTGTTTTTT. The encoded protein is CASSSLGAGTNEKLFF.

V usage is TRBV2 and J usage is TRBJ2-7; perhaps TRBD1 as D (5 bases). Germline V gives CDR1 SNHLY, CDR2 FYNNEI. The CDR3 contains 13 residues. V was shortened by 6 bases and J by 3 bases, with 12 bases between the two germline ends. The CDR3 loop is CASRPQVSYEQYF. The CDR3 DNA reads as TGTGCCAGCAGGCCACAGGTCAGCTACGAGCAGTACTTC. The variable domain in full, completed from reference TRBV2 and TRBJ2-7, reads EPEVTQTPSHQVTQMGQEVILRCVPISNHLYFYWYRQILGQKVEFLVSFYNNEISEKSEIFDDQFSVERPDGSNFTLKIRSTKLEDSAMYFCASRPQVSYEQYFGPGTRLTVT.

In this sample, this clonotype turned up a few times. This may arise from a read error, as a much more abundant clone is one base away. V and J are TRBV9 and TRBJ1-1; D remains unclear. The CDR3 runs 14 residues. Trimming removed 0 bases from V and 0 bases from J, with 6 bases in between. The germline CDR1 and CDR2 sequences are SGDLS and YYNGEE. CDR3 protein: CASSVVSVNTEAFF. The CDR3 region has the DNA TGTGCCAGCAGCGTAGTTTCTGTGAACACTGAAGCTTTCTTT.

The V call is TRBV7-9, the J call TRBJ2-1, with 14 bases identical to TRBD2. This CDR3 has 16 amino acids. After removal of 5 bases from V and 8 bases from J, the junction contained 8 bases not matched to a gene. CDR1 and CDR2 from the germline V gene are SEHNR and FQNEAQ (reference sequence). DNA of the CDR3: TGTGCCAGCAGCCTGGGACTAGCGGGAGAGGGCGATGAGCAGTTCTTC. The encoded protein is CASSLGLAGEGDEQFF. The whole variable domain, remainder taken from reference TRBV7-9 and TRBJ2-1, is DTGVSQNPRHKITKRGQNVTFRCDPISEHNRLYWYRQTLGQGPEFLTYFQNEAQLEKSRLLSDRFSAERPKGSFSTLEIQRTEQGDSAMYLCASSLGLAGEGDEQFFGPGTRLTVL.

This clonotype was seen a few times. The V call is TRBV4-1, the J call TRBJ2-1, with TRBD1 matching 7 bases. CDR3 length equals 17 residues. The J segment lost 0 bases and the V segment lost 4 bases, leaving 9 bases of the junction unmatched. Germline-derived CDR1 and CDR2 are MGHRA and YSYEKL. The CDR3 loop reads CASSLAPGQRSYNEQFF. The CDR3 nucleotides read TGCGCCAGCAGCCTCGCACCGGGACAGCGCTCCTACAATGAGCAGTTCTTC.

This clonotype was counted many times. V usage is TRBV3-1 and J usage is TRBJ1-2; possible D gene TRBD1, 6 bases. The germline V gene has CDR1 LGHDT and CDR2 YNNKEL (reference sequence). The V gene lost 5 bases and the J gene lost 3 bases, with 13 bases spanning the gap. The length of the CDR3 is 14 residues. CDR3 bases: TGTGCCAGCAGCGCGGGGGCGGGAGACTATGGCTACACCTTC. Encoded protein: CASSAGAGDYGYTF. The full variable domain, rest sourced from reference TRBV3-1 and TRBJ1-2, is DTAVSQTPKYLVTQMGNDKSIKCEQNLGHDTMYWYKQDSKKFLKIMFSYNNKELIINETVPNRFSPKSPDKAHLNLHINSLELGDSAVYFCASSAGAGDYGYTFGSGTRLTVV.

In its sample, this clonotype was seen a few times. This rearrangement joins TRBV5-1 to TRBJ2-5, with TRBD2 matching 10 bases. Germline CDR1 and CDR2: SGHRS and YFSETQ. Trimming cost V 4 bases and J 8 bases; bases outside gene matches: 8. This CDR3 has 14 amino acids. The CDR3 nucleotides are TGCGCCAGCAGCGCGGGACTAGCGTACACCACCCAGTACTTC. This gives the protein CASSAGLAYTTQYF.

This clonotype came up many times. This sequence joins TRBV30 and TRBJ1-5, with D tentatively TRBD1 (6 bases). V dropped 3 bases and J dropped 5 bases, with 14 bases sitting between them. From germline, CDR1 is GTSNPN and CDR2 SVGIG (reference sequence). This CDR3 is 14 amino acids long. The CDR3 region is CAWSASNRDQPQHF. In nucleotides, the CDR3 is TGTGCCTGGAGCGCATCCAACAGGGATCAGCCCCAGCATTTT.

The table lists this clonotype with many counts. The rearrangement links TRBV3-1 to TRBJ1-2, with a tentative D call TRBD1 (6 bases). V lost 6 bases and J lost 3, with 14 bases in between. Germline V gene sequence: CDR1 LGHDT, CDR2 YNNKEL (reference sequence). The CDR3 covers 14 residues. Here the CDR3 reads CASSLGQYDYGYTF. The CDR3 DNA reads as TGTGCCAGCAGTCTCGGACAGTATGACTATGGCTACACCTTC.

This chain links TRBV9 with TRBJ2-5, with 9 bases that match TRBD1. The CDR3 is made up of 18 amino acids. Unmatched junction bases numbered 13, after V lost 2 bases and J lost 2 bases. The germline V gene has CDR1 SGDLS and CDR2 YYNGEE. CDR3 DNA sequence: TGTGCCAGCAGCGTGGGTCCCGGGACAGGGTATGAACAAGAGACCCAGTACTTC. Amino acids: CASSVGPGTGYEQETQYF.

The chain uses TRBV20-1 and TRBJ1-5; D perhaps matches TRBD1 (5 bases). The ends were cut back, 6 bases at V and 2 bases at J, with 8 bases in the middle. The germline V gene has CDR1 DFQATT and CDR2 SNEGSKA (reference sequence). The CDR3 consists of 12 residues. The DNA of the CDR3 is TGCAGTGCCACGACAGGCAATCAGCCCCAGCATTTT. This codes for CSATTGNQPQHF.

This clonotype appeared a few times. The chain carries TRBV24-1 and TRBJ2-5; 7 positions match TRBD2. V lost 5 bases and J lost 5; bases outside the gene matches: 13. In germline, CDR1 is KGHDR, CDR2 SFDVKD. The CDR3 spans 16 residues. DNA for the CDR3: TGTGCCACCAGTGGCGCCTCGGCGGGAGTTATGGAGACCCAGTACTTC. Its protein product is CATSGASAGVMETQYF.